Listed below are T cell receptor beta chains from one sample, sequenced in a study of blood T cell repertoires in COVID-19. This table comes from immunoSEQ multiplex PCR, and its TCRdb copy is limited to in-frame clones, with some not included. The data hold roughly 160,000 clones, with about 80% observed a single time. The sequenced sample consisted of peripheral blood. The source of these receptors is a man aged 70 or older with active or convalescent COVID-19. Both conserved end residues are part of each CDR3. The order of the fields is J gene, V gene, CDR3 length, clone size, D gene, CDR3 DNA, CDR3 protein. A D gene is named only where the DNA matches it firmly. For some rows the clone size is stated as once, few or many, or as a class when expanded; others skip it.

TRBJ2-7 TRBV6-5 12 . TRBD1 TGTGCCAGCAGCCGCGCCAGGGGGAGAAGGTACTTC CASSRARGRRYF
TRBJ1-5 TRBV30 13 few . TGTGCCTGGAGTGCCAGGAACAATCAGCCCCAGCATTTT CAWSARNNQPQHF
TRBJ1-2 TRBV29-1 12 . . TGCAGCGTTCACAGGCCGGCTGGGGGCTACACCTTC CSVHRPAGGYTF
TRBJ2-3 TRBV5-1 15 . TRBD1 TGCGCCAGCAGCTATCCGGGACAGTCTACAGATACGCAGTATTTT CASSYPGQSTDTQYF
TRBJ2-1 TRBV6-5 16 . TRBD2 TGTGCCAGCAGTTCTCCTAGCGGCCGCTCCTACAATGAGCAGTTCTTC CASSSPSGRSYNEQFF
TRBJ2-2 TRBV5-1 15 . . TGCGCCAGCAGCTTGGTACAGATGAACACCGGGGAGCTGTTTTTT CASSLVQMNTGELFF
TRBJ1-5 TRBV28 18 . . TGTGCCAGCACCGCCCGGGGAACTTTCGCCAATAGCAATCAGCCCCAGCATTTT CASTARGTFANSNQPQHF
TRBJ2-1 TRBV19 18 . TRBD1 TGTGCCAGTAGTATAGTCGTAGGACAGGGGGCGGTCTACAATGAGCAGTTCTTC CASSIVVGQGAVYNEQFF
TRBJ1-5 TRBV6-2/TRBV6-3 16 . . TGTGCCAGCAGTTACTCCAGACTCTCGGGGGGTCAGCCCCAGCATTTT CASSYSRLSGGQPQHF
TRBJ2-1 TRBV2 14 . TRBD2 TGTGCCAGCAGTGGTTGGACTAGCAGTCCCGAGCAGTTCTTC CASSGWTSSPEQFF
TRBJ1-2 TRBV5-5 15 . . TGTGCCAGCAACTCGAGAGACAGAACTAACTATGGCTACACCTTC CASNSRDRTNYGYTF
TRBJ1-5 TRBV6-2/TRBV6-3 15 . . TGTGCCAGCAGTTACCGAGGCGGGAGCAATCAGCCCCAGCATTTT CASSYRGGSNQPQHF
TRBJ1-2 TRBV5-4 14 once . TGTGCCAGCAGCTTGAGCGGGACAACCTATGGCTACACCTTC CASSLSGTTYGYTF
TRBJ1-4 TRBV5-1 12 . . TGCGCCAGCAGCTTTACAGGGGAAAAACTGTTTTTT CASSFTGEKLFF
TRBJ2-1 TRBV2 18 . TRBD2 TGTGCCAGCAGGTCGAGCGGGAGGGCCGGCACCGATTCCAATGAGCAGTTCTTC CASRSSGRAGTDSNEQFF
TRBJ1-5 TRBV27 13 . . TGTGCCAGCAGTCCCTACGGGAATCAGCCCCAGCATTTT CASSPYGNQPQHF
TRBJ2-1 TRBV6-4 18 . TRBD2 TGTGCCAGCAGTGACGGGACTAGCGGGAGGGCTTCCTACAATGAGCAGTTCTTC CASSDGTSGRASYNEQFF
TRBJ1-1 TRBV9 15 . TRBD1 TGTGCCAGCAGCGCCCCGGGACAGGGAAATACTGAAGCTTTCTTT CASSAPGQGNTEAFF
TRBJ1-2 TRBV10-1 13 few . TGCGCCAGCAGCCCAGGGACTAACTATGGCTACACCTTC CASSPGTNYGYTF
TRBJ1-6 TRBV12-3/TRBV12-4 13 . . TGTGCCAGCAGTTCCCCCCCCGTTTCACCCCTCCACTTT CASSSPPVSPLHF
TRBJ2-2 TRBV5-5 18 . TRBD1 TGTGCCAGCAACTTAGGGACAGGGGTTTCTCGTGGCACCGGGGAGCTGTTTTTT CASNLGTGVSRGTGELFF
TRBJ2-5 TRBV5-1 15 once . TGCGCCAGCAGCCGAGGCGAAACTAGCCAAGAGACCCAGTACTTC CASSRGETSQETQYF
TRBJ1-1 TRBV29-1 11 . . TGCAGCGCCCAAATTAACACTGAAGCTTTCTTT CSAQINTEAFF
TRBJ1-2 TRBV15 15 . TRBD1 TGTGCCACCCAGGACCGGACAGGCCTTAACTATGGCTACACCTTC CATQDRTGLNYGYTF
TRBJ2-3 TRBV5-1 14 . . TGCGCCAGCAGCGTAGGACAGATCGGAGATACGCAGTATTTT CASSVGQIGDTQYF
TRBJ1-2 TRBV6-6 14 . TRBD1 TGTGCCAGCAACCTATTAGACAGGGGGCAGGGCTACACCTTC CASNLLDRGQGYTF
TRBJ2-7 TRBV21-1 15 . . TGTGCCAGCAGCAAAGCGCGGCAGGGGATGAGCGAGCAGTACTTC CASSKARQGMSEQYF
TRBJ2-7 TRBV5-1 13 . . TGCGCCAGCAGCGCACAGGGTGTCTACGAGCAGTACTTC CASSAQGVYEQYF
TRBJ2-2 TRBV7-3 14 . . TGTGCCAGCAGCCCCGAGCCGGGCACCGGGGAGCTGTTTTTT CASSPEPGTGELFF
TRBJ1-2 TRBV15 14 . . TGTGCCACCAGCAGAGGTACAGGCAAGGGAGGCTACACCTTC CATSRGTGKGGYTF
TRBJ2-3 TRBV18 13 . . TGTGCCAGCTCACCTCAGGAGGCAGATACGCAGTATTTT CASSPQEADTQYF
TRBJ1-1 TRBV19 17 . . TGTGCCAGTAGTATAGGTCGCACAGACCCCATGAACACTGAAGCTTTCTTT CASSIGRTDPMNTEAFF
TRBJ2-7 TRBV27 12 . . TGTGCCAGCCGGGGGACGGTCTGGGAGCAGTACTTC CASRGTVWEQYF
TRBJ1-1 TRBV6-5 15 . . TGTGCCAGCAGTTACTCAAACACGGGGAACACTGAAGCTTTCTTT CASSYSNTGNTEAFF
TRBJ1-3 TRBV5-4 18 few . TGTGCCAGCAGCAGGGGGATCGGTCGTCTAGAGGGAGGGAACACCATATATTTT CASSRGIGRLEGGNTIYF
TRBJ2-5 TRBV18 14 . TRBD1 TGTGCCAGCACCCCCCGACAGGGTCAAGAGACCCAGTACTTC CASTPRQGQETQYF
TRBJ2-1 TRBV3-1/TRBV3-2 16 . TRBD1 TGTGCCAGCAGCTCAGAACGGGGACAGGGGTCCTATGAGCAGTTCTTC CASSSERGQGSYEQFF
TRBJ2-1 TRBV7-3 20 . TRBD2 TGTGCCAGCAGCCGATCAGGACTAGCGGGAGGGATCAGCTCCTACAATGAGCAGTTCTTC CASSRSGLAGGISSYNEQFF
TRBJ1-2 TRBV5-1 13 . TRBD1 TGCGCCAGCAGGACGGACAGGGGATATGGCTACACCTTC CASRTDRGYGYTF
TRBJ2-3 TRBV4-3 19 . TRBD2 TGCGCCAGCAGCACAAACTTTGCGGGAGGTTTAAGTGGGACAGATACGCAGTATTTT CASSTNFAGGLSGTDTQYF
TRBJ2-2 TRBV6-2/TRBV6-3 15 once TRBD1 TGTGCCAGCAGTAGAGGGACAGTGAACACCGGGGAGCTGTTTTTT CASSRGTVNTGELFF
TRBJ1-1 TRBV3-1/TRBV3-2 15 once TRBD1 TGTGCCAGCAGCCCAAGCAGGGGGCACAACACTGAAGCTTTCTTT CASSPSRGHNTEAFF
TRBJ2-7 TRBV6-5 12 . TRBD1 TGTGCCAGGGGACAGGGGGCCTACGAGCAGTACTTC CARGQGAYEQYF
TRBJ1-1 TRBV5-1 13 . . TGCGCCAGCACATGGGGACAGAACACTGAAGCTTTCTTT CASTWGQNTEAFF
TRBJ1-2 TRBV18 14 . TRBD1 TGTGCCAGCTCACCGGGACAGGGGGCAGGTGGCTACACCTTC CASSPGQGAGGYTF
TRBJ1-5 TRBV4-3 13 . . TGCGCCAGCAGCGTCAGGGTCAATCAGCCCCAGCATTTT CASSVRVNQPQHF
TRBJ2-7 TRBV7-3 14 . TRBD1 TGTGCCAGCAGTCTGGACAGGAGCTCCTACGAGCAGTACTTC CASSLDRSSYEQYF
TRBJ2-2 TRBV2 13 . . TGTGCCAGCAGTGTAGCACAACTACTCTACCTGTTTTTT CASSVAQLLYLFF
TRBJ1-2 TRBV7-2 14 . TRBD1 TGTGCCAGCAGCATCCCACAGGGGACCTATGGCTACACCTTC CASSIPQGTYGYTF
TRBJ2-7 TRBV19 16 . TRBD1 TGTGCCAGTAGTATGAATACCGGGACAGGGGGTTACGAGCAGTACTTC CASSMNTGTGGYEQYF
TRBJ1-5 TRBV6-6 15 . TRBD1 TGTGCCAGCAGTCACAGGGGGCGCGACAATCAGCCCCAGCATTTT CASSHRGRDNQPQHF
TRBJ2-2 TRBV4-1 14 . . TGCGCCAGCAGCCGACCCACGGGCACCGGGGAGCTGTTTTTT CASSRPTGTGELFF
TRBJ2-7 TRBV6-5 15 . TRBD1 TGTGCCAGCAGAGCCGACAGGGGGGGTGCCTACGAGCAGTACTTC CASRADRGGAYEQYF
TRBJ2-1 TRBV7-2 15 . . TGTGCCAGCAGCCTTAGGGCCAGGGAATACAATGAGCAGTTCTTC CASSLRAREYNEQFF
TRBJ2-3 TRBV13 17 few . TGTGCCAGCAGCTCCTCGATGGGGAAGCGGCACCCTCCGACGCAGTATTTT CASSSSMGKRHPPTQYF
TRBJ2-7 TRBV6-5 12 . . TGTGCCAGCAGTGACTCCCTCGTGGAGCAGTACTTC CASSDSLVEQYF
TRBJ1-4 TRBV5-1 16 . . TGCGCCAGCAGCTTTTCCGGGCAGGGTGGTACTGAAAAACTGTTTTTT CASSFSGQGGTEKLFF
TRBJ1-2 TRBV20-1 16 . TRBD1 TGCAGTGCTAGTGGCGGGACAGGGGGCGGTTTGTATGGCTACACCTTC CSASGGTGGGLYGYTF
TRBJ2-3 TRBV7-2 16 few TRBD2 TGTGCCAGCAGCTTAACTAGCGGGGGTAGCACAGATACGCAGTATTTT CASSLTSGGSTDTQYF
TRBJ1-5 TRBV7-2 18 . . TGTGCCAGCAGCCCCAGGCCGGCCAGGGTATCAAGCAATCAGCCCCAGCATTTT CASSPRPARVSSNQPQHF